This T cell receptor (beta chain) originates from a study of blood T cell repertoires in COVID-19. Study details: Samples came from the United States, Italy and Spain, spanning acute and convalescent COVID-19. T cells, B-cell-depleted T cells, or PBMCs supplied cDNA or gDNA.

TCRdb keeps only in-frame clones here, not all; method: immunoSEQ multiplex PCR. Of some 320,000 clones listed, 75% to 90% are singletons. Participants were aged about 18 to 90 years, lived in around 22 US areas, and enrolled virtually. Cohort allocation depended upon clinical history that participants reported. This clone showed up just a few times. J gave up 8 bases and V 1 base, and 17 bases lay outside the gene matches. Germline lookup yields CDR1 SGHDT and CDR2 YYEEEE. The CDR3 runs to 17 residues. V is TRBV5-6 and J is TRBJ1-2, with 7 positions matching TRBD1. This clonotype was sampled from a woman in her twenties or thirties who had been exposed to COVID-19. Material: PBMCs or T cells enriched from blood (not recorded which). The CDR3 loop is CASSLKAGGRWIEGYTF. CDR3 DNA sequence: TGTGCCAGCAGCTTGAAGGCAGGGGGGAGATGGATAGAGGGCTACACCTTC. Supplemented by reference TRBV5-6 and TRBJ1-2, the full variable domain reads DAGVTQSPTHLIKTRGQQVTLRCSPKSGHDTVSWYQQALGQGPQFIFQYYEEEERQRGNFPDRFSGHQFPNYSSELNVNALLLGDSALYLCASSLKAGGRWIEGYTFGSGTRLTVV.